A selection of T cell receptor beta chains follows, all from one sample in a study of T cell responses to AZD1222 COVID-19 vaccine. The protocol was immunoSEQ multiplex PCR, while the TCRdb copy is restricted to in-frame clones and leaves out a portion. The sample has approximately 110,000 clones, roughly 85% seen once. Sequenced material: peripheral blood, taken 28 days after the second AZD1222 dose. Receptors originate from an adult who received the AZD1222 COVID-19 vaccine. Each CDR3 is given with its conserved first and last residue. The D gene is left open where the match is weak. Clone size is shown for a subset of rows, as once, few, many or a class of expanded clone.

D gene | J gene | V gene | clone size | CDR3 DNA | CDR3 protein
TRBD2 | TRBJ2-7 | TRBV5-6 | few | TGTGCCAGCAATCAGGGCGGGGGACCCTACGAGCAGTACTTC | CASNQGGGPYEQYF
. | TRBJ2-2 | TRBV24-1 | . | TGTGCCACCAGTGATCCGCGGGCGAAGACCGGGGAGCTGTTTTTT | CATSDPRAKTGELFF
. | TRBJ1-1 | TRBV3-1/TRBV3-2 | . | TGTGCCAGCAGCACTTCTACGGGCACTGAAGCTTTCTTT | CASSTSTGTEAFF
. | TRBJ1-2 | TRBV28 | . | TGTGCCAGCAGCAGGGTTAACTATGGCTACACCTTC | CASSRVNYGYTF
. | TRBJ1-2 | TRBV18 | . | TGTGCCAGCTCATCGCTTAAGGGACCCCAACTGGGCTACACCTTC | CASSSLKGPQLGYTF
. | TRBJ2-1 | TRBV7-8 | . | TGTGCCAGCAGCTTTAGACGGGCCTACAATGAGCAGTTCTTC | CASSFRRAYNEQFF
TRBD1 | TRBJ1-2 | TRBV2 | . | TGTGCCAGCAGTCAGGGGGGAGATTACTATGGCTACACCTTC | CASSQGGDYYGYTF
TRBD2 | TRBJ2-7 | TRBV9 | . | TGTGCCAGCAGCCTTCAGGCGGGGGTAGGGGAGCAGTACTTC | CASSLQAGVGEQYF
. | TRBJ1-1 | TRBV7-3 | once | TGTGCCAGCAGCTTCACTTCGGGGGGGACTGAAGCTTTCTTT | CASSFTSGGTEAFF
. | TRBJ2-1 | TRBV19 | . | TGTGCCAGTAGTAGCGCTAGCTGGTCCGACAATGAGCAGTTCTTC | CASSSASWSDNEQFF
TRBD2 | TRBJ2-1 | TRBV3-1/TRBV3-2 | . | TGTGCCAGCAGCCAAGAAGGGGTAGGAGCGGGGGCCTACAATGAGCAGTTCTTC | CASSQEGVGAGAYNEQFF
. | TRBJ1-1 | TRBV3-1/TRBV3-2 | once | TGTGCCAGCAGCCAAAAGGGGCCCGAGGACCGCGGTGAAGCTTTCTTT | CASSQKGPEDRGEAFF
. | TRBJ2-7 | TRBV6-2/TRBV6-3 | once | TGTGCCAGCAGTTACGGGGTGGACGAGCAGTACTTC | CASSYGVDEQYF
TRBD1 | TRBJ2-1 | TRBV7-6 | once | TGTGCCAGCAGCCCGGCAGGGGGCCTTCCCTACAATGAGCAGTTCTTC | CASSPAGGLPYNEQFF
TRBD1 | TRBJ1-2 | TRBV5-6 | once | TGTGCCAGCAGCCCGGACAGGGAATATGGCTACACCTTC | CASSPDREYGYTF
. | TRBJ2-1 | TRBV12-3/TRBV12-4 | . | TGTGCCAGCAGTTTCGACGAAAACAATGAGCAGTTCTTC | CASSFDENNEQFF
TRBD2 | TRBJ2-3 | TRBV7-3 | once | TGTGCCAGCAGCTTCGGGGGGGCAGGCACAGATACGCAGTATTTT | CASSFGGAGTDTQYF
. | TRBJ1-6 | TRBV27 | once | TGTGCCAGCACCCGCGGGGGAGTTCATAATTCACCCCTCCACTTT | CASTRGGVHNSPLHF
. | TRBJ1-1 | TRBV27 | once | TGTGCCAGCAGTTTGGAGGGGGACACTGAAGCTTTCTTT | CASSLEGDTEAFF
TRBD1 | TRBJ1-2 | TRBV30 | few | TGTGCCTGGTCGGGACAGGGAGACTATGGCTACACCTTC | CAWSGQGDYGYTF
. | TRBJ2-5 | TRBV4-1 | . | TGCGCCAGCAGCCAATGGCAGTCAGAGACCCAGTACTTC | CASSQWQSETQYF
TRBD2 | TRBJ2-1 | TRBV28 | . | TGTGCCAGCAGCGACGCGGCGGGGGACTACAATGAGCAGTTCTTC | CASSDAAGDYNEQFF
. | TRBJ1-5 | TRBV28 | . | TGTGCCAGCAGTCTACTGGCTTGGGATCAGCCCCAGCATTTT | CASSLLAWDQPQHF
. | TRBJ1-6 | TRBV4-1 | . | TGCGCCAGCAGCCAAGAAGGTTCAACGCCCCTCCACTTT | CASSQEGSTPLHF
TRBD2 | TRBJ2-2 | TRBV7-8 | . | TGTGCCAGCAGCCTAAGAGGGCTAGCGGGAGGGACCGGGGAGCTGTTTTTT | CASSLRGLAGGTGELFF
TRBD2 | TRBJ2-2 | TRBV3-1/TRBV3-2 | . | TGTGCCAGCAGCCCTTCCGGGACTATAAACACCGGGGAGCTGTTTTTT | CASSPSGTINTGELFF
. | TRBJ2-2 | TRBV5-4 | . | TGTGCCAGCAGCTTGGGTTTAGGGGGCACCGGGGAGCTGTTTTTT | CASSLGLGGTGELFF
TRBD1 | TRBJ2-7 | TRBV28 | . | TGTGCCAGCAGTTTTGGGGGACAGGGGTTCGAGCAGTACTTC | CASSFGGQGFEQYF
. | TRBJ1-2 | TRBV12-3/TRBV12-4 | . | TGTGCCAGCAGTTTAAAGGGGGGGTATGGCTACACCTTC | CASSLKGGYGYTF
. | TRBJ1-5 | TRBV7-6 | . | TGTGCCAGCAGCTTAGGAGGGCCGACTCAGCCCCAGCATTTT | CASSLGGPTQPQHF
. | TRBJ1-4 | TRBV5-1 | . | TGCGCCAGCAGCCGGGACCGAGGAATGGAAAAACTGTTTTTT | CASSRDRGMEKLFF
TRBD1 | TRBJ1-1 | TRBV5-1 | . | TGCGCCAGCAGCTTTGGACAGGGAGACACTGAAGCTTTCTTT | CASSFGQGDTEAFF
TRBD1 | TRBJ2-7 | TRBV18 | . | TGTGCCAGCTCACCACCCGGGTTCGGGACAGGGGACTACGAGCAGTACTTC | CASSPPGFGTGDYEQYF
TRBD1 | TRBJ2-2 | TRBV9 | . | TGTGCCAGCAGCCCCCGGACAGGGGGGGACACCGGGGAGCTGTTTTTT | CASSPRTGGDTGELFF
. | TRBJ2-2 | TRBV5-1 | many | TGCGCCAGCGGCAATCCTGGGGCCGGGGAGCTGTTTTTT | CASGNPGAGELFF
. | TRBJ1-5 | TRBV6-5 | . | TGTGCCAGCAGTTCGGGGTGGGGTAGCAATCAGCCCCAGCATTTT | CASSSGWGSNQPQHF
TRBD1 | TRBJ1-5 | TRBV5-5 | . | TGTGCCAGCAGCTTGGCAGGGGGCAGTGGCAATCAGCCCCAGCATTTT | CASSLAGGSGNQPQHF
. | TRBJ1-4 | TRBV5-1 | . | TGCGCCAGCAGCTTGGAGGGTCAGGGCTCTCTCGCAACTAATGAAAAACTGTTTTTT | CASSLEGQGSLATNEKLFF
. | TRBJ2-2 | TRBV18 | . | TGTGCCAGCTCACCACCGTCGCCTGGCGGATGGGACACCGGGGAGCTGTTTTTT | CASSPPSPGGWDTGELFF
. | TRBJ2-5 | TRBV7-2 | once | TGTGCCAGCAGCACCCACCAGGGTCGGGAGACCCAGTACTTC | CASSTHQGRETQYF
TRBD1 | TRBJ1-2 | TRBV28 | . | TGTGCCAGCAGCGCGAACAGGGGGTGGCACTATGGCTACACCTTC | CASSANRGWHYGYTF
. | TRBJ1-2 | TRBV7-9 | once | TGTGCCAGCAGCTTAGTGCCCAGCAGCTTCTATGGCTACACCTTC | CASSLVPSSFYGYTF
. | TRBJ2-7 | TRBV7-2 | . | TGTGCCAGCAGCTTAGATGGCCACAGCTCCTACGAGCAGTACTTC | CASSLDGHSSYEQYF
TRBD1 | TRBJ2-7 | TRBV3-1/TRBV3-2 | . | TGTGCCAGCAGCCAGCTCGGTCAGGGGGCAAACGAGCAGTACTTC | CASSQLGQGANEQYF